These T cell receptor beta chains were read from a single sample in a study of blood T cells in healthy people across ages. TCRdb re-called the 5' RACE reads through MiXCR, storing one row per CDR3 protein. In the table there are some 1.6 million distinct CDR3 sequences, 30% to 35% of which are singletons. The sample taken for sequencing was blood. The receptors originated from a woman aged 25 to 39 in good health. Each CDR3 is given with its conserved first and last residue. The D gene is left open where the match is weak. Part of the rows lack a size; the others show once, few, many or a class for expanded clones.

D: TRBD2; size: many; J: TRBJ2-5; V: TRBV7-9; CDR3: CASSLGAGGRETQYF; DNA: TGTGCCAGCAGCTTAGGGGCGGGAGGACGAGAGACCCAGTACTTC
D: .; size: .; J: TRBJ2-7; V: TRBV3-1; CDR3: CASSQDLINYSYEQYF; DNA: TGTGCCAGCAGCCAAGATCTGATAAATTACTCCTACGAGCAGTACTTC
D: .; size: .; J: TRBJ2-6; V: TRBV4-2; CDR3: CASSQDREANVLTF; DNA: TGTGCCAGCAGCCAAGATCGAGAGGCCAACGTCCTGACTTTC
D: .; size: .; J: TRBJ1-2; V: TRBV27; CDR3: CASSPTPGARGYGYTF; DNA: TGTGCCAGCAGCCCTACCCCAGGAGCCCGGGGCTATGGCTACACCTTC
D: .; size: few; J: TRBJ1-2; V: TRBV28; CDR3: CASSLFHRADGYTF; DNA: TGTGCCAGCAGTTTATTCCACCGGGCTGATGGCTACACCTTC
D: .; size: .; J: TRBJ1-5; V: TRBV20-1; CDR3: CSAGGRAGDLINQPQHF; DNA: TGCAGTGCCGGAGGGAGGGCAGGGGACCTTATCAATCAGCCCCAGCATTTT
D: .; size: .; J: TRBJ2-1; V: TRBV7-9; CDR3: CASSPFGGRDEQFF; DNA: TGTGCCAGCAGCCCGTTCGGGGGCCGGGATGAGCAGTTCTTC
D: .; size: many; J: TRBJ2-7; V: TRBV6-1; CDR3: CASSEALGYEQYF; DNA: TGCGCCAGCAGTGAGGCCCTAGGCTACGAGCAGTACTTC
D: TRBD1; size: many; J: TRBJ2-7; V: TRBV6-1; CDR3: CASSGRSPTGNPYEQYF; DNA: TGTGCCAGCAGTGGAAGGAGCCCGACAGGGAACCCCTACGAGCAGTACTTC
D: .; size: .; J: TRBJ2-5; V: TRBV10-2; CDR3: CASNGGYQETQYF; DNA: TGCGCCAGCAATGGAGGATATCAAGAGACCCAGTACTTC
D: TRBD1; size: many; J: TRBJ2-3; V: TRBV9; CDR3: CASSPRTGDVADTQYF; DNA: TGTGCCAGCAGCCCACGGACAGGGGATGTCGCAGATACGCAGTATTTT
D: .; size: few; J: TRBJ1-5; V: TRBV20-1; CDR3: CSPHSIIRDSNQPQHF; DNA: TGCAGTCCCCACTCCATCATCCGGGATAGCAATCAGCCCCAGCATTTT
D: .; size: .; J: TRBJ1-1; V: TRBV9; CDR3: CASSTGPENTEAFF; DNA: TGTGCCAGCAGCACGGGACCGGAGAACACTGAAGCTTTCTTT
D: TRBD2; size: many; J: TRBJ2-3; V: TRBV6-5; CDR3: CASRKTRGGAVDTQYF; DNA: TGTGCCAGCAGGAAAACCCGGGGGGGCGCGGTAGATACGCAGTATTTT
D: TRBD2; size: few; J: TRBJ2-1; V: TRBV20-1; CDR3: CSPPGGAYNEQFF; DNA: TGCAGCCCTCCGGGGGGAGCCTACAATGAGCAGTTCTTC
D: .; size: .; J: TRBJ1-1; V: TRBV5-1; CDR3: CASSLEQRGSNTEAFF; DNA: TGCGCCAGCAGCTTGGAACAGCGGGGGAGCAACACTGAAGCTTTCTTT
D: .; size: .; J: TRBJ1-1; V: TRBV4-1; CDR3: CASSQQGGDTEAFF; DNA: TGCGCCAGCAGCCAACAAGGAGGAGACACTGAAGCTTTCTTT
D: .; size: many; J: TRBJ2-1; V: TRBV29-1; CDR3: CSVEDRGNEQFF; DNA: TGCAGCGTTGAAGATCGGGGGAATGAGCAGTTCTTC
D: .; size: .; J: TRBJ2-6; V: TRBV7-6; CDR3: CATPLGGARSPGANVLTF; DNA: TGTGCCACCCCCTTGGGCGGGGCCCGCTCCCCTGGGGCCAACGTCCTGACTTTC
D: TRBD1; size: .; J: TRBJ1-1; V: TRBV20-1; CDR3: CSAGGQGGTEAFF; DNA: TGCAGTGCTGGAGGACAGGGTGGAACTGAAGCTTTCTTT
D: .; size: .; J: TRBJ1-2; V: TRBV19; CDR3: CASRYNYGYTF; DNA: TGTGCCAGCCGATACAACTATGGCTACACCTTC
D: .; size: .; J: TRBJ2-2; V: TRBV28; CDR3: CASSFASLNTGELFF; DNA: TGTGCCAGCAGTTTCGCGTCCCTGAACACCGGGGAGCTGTTTTTT
D: .; size: many; J: TRBJ2-7; V: TRBV27; CDR3: CASSSSGEQYF; DNA: TGTGCCAGCAGTTCGTCGGGCGAGCAGTACTTC
D: .; size: .; J: TRBJ1-4; V: TRBV28; CDR3: CASGSNEKLFF; DNA: TGTGCCAGCGGGTCAAATGAAAAACTGTTTTTT
D: TRBD2; size: .; J: TRBJ2-1; V: TRBV3-1; CDR3: CASSQTGLGLREQFF; DNA: TGTGCCAGCAGCCAGACGGGACTAGGACTCCGTGAGCAGTTCTTC
D: .; size: many; J: TRBJ2-1; V: TRBV20-1; CDR3: CSAGPISREQFF; DNA: TGCAGTGCCGGACCCATTTCGCGGGAGCAGTTCTTC
D: TRBD2; size: many; J: TRBJ2-5; V: TRBV9; CDR3: CASSETGGQETQYF; DNA: TGTGCCAGCAGCGAAACGGGGGGCCAAGAGACCCAGTACTTC
D: .; size: .; J: TRBJ2-2; V: TRBV30; CDR3: CAWNTGELFF; DNA: TGTGCCTGGAACACCGGGGAGCTGTTTTTT
D: .; size: .; J: TRBJ2-7; V: TRBV7-2; CDR3: CASSGRGGEQYF; DNA: TGTGCCAGCAGCGGCAGGGGAGGCGAGCAGTACTTC
D: .; size: .; J: TRBJ2-1; V: TRBV7-9; CDR3: CASSLYVVGNEQFF; DNA: TGTGCCAGCAGCTTGTATGTGGTGGGCAATGAGCAGTTCTTC
D: TRBD1; size: .; J: TRBJ1-2; V: TRBV20-1; CDR3: CSAIMGGGDGYTF; DNA: TGCAGTGCTATTATGGGAGGGGGCGATGGCTACACCTTC
D: .; size: many; J: TRBJ2-7; V: TRBV5-1; CDR3: CASSRVAYEQYF; DNA: TGCGCCAGCAGCCGAGTCGCCTACGAGCAGTACTTC
D: .; size: .; J: TRBJ2-1; V: TRBV6-1; CDR3: CASREGGLRDEQFF; DNA: TGTGCCAGCAGGGAGGGAGGTTTAAGGGATGAGCAGTTCTTC
D: .; size: .; J: TRBJ1-1; V: TRBV5-1; CDR3: CASSFGQPGNTEAFF; DNA: TGCGCCAGCAGCTTCGGACAGCCGGGGAACACTGAAGCTTTCTTT
D: .; size: few; J: TRBJ1-5; V: TRBV20-1; CDR3: CSAPQGPYSNQPQHF; DNA: TGCAGTGCTCCTCAGGGGCCTTATAGCAATCAGCCCCAGCATTTT
D: .; size: many; J: TRBJ2-3; V: TRBV29-1; CDR3: CSGLGTDTQYF; DNA: TGCAGCGGTCTAGGCACAGATACGCAGTATTTT
D: .; size: .; J: TRBJ1-1; V: TRBV29-1; CDR3: CSVDHDSSLVTEAFF; DNA: TGCAGCGTTGATCACGACAGTTCCCTGGTCACTGAAGCTTTCTTT
D: .; size: .; J: TRBJ2-5; V: TRBV5-1; CDR3: CASRALSSYDEQYF; DNA: TGCGCCAGCAGGGCACTTAGCTCCTACGATGAGCAGTACTTC
D: .; size: .; J: TRBJ1-1; V: TRBV5-4; CDR3: CASSLSSRGGTEAFF; DNA: TGTGCCAGCAGCTTGAGTTCCAGGGGTGGGACTGAAGCTTTCTTT